This T cell receptor (beta chain) emerged from a study of identical twins. This clonotype showed up many times. TCRdb used MiXCR to reprocess the 5' RACE reads, holding one entry per CDR3 protein. The data hold about 730,000 distinct CDR3 sequences, with roughly 20% observed a single time. The CDR3 loop spans 15 amino acids. The ends lost 3 bases at V and 4 bases at J; junction bases unmatched: 8. These records were also assigned to another study, of T cells expressing NK-cell markers. As reported in that work: As a fraction of CD8+ T cells, dominant NKG2C+ clonotypes reached about 1.0-7.5% in 5 to 7 donors.

The receptor comes from a young woman in good health. Sequencing was performed on PBMCs. This chain joins TRBV12-3 or TRBV12-4 and TRBJ2-7; TRBD1 agrees at 8 bases. CDR3 in amino acids: CASSFEGQGAYEQYF. The CDR3 nucleotides are TGTGCCAGCAGTTTCGAGGGTCAGGGGGCTTACGAGCAGTACTTC.